This TCR beta chain was obtained from a study of blood T cell repertoires in COVID-19. Only in-frame clones appear in the TCRdb table, and some are missing; sequencing was by immunoSEQ multiplex PCR. This table holds 200,000 or so clones, 80% to 90% found once. Trimming at V came to 10 bases and at J to 0 bases, leaving 12 bases not matched to a gene. The CDR3 has 17 residues. The germline V gene encodes CDR1 SGHVT and CDR2 SQSDAQ. The V call is TRBV7-4, the J call TRBJ2-6, with 7 nucleotides matching TRBD2. The TCR originated in a man aged 35 to 55 who had recovered from COVID-19. The sample was peripheral blood. CDR3: CANSRSGADSGANVLTF. In DNA, the CDR3 is TGTGCCAATAGTCGGAGCGGGGCTGACTCTGGGGCCAACGTCCTGACTTTC.